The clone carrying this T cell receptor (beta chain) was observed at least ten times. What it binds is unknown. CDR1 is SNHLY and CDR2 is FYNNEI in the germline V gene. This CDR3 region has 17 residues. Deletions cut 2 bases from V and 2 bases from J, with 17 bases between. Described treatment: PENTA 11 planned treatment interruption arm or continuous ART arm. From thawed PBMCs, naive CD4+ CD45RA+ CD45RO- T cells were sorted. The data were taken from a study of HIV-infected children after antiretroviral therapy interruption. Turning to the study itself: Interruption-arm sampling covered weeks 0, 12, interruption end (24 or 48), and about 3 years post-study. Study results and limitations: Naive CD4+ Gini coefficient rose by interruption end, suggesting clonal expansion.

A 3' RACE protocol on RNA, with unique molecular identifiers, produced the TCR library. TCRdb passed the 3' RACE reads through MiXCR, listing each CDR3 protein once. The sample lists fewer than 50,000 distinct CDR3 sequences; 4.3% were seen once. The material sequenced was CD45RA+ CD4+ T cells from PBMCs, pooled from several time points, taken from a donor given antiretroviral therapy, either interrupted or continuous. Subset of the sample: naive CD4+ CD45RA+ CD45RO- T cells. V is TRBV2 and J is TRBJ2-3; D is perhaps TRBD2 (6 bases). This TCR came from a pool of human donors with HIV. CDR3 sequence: CASSEYLGSGFTDTQYF. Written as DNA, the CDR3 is TGTGCCAGCAGTGAATATCTTGGGAGCGGGTTCACAGATACGCAGTATTTT.